The 22 T cell receptor beta chains listed next were all sequenced from one sample in a study of T-cell reconstitution after alpha-beta-depleted transplantation in children. Unique molecular identifiers tagged the TCRbeta library. TCRdb re-analysed the PCR reads in MiXCR, keeping a single row per CDR3 protein. The sample lists 800,000 to 1,000,000 distinct CDR3 sequences, roughly 31% occurring once. This material consisted of PBMCs, mostly from graft donor cells, taken 360 days after TCRalphabeta/CD19-depleted stem cell transplant. Every receptor here comes from a boy under two years old who had a stem cell transplant for SCID, so the T cells may come from the graft donor.

The CDR3 nucleotides are TGCGCCAGCACCGGGGGGAATGAGCAGTTCTTC. Its translation: CASTGGNEQFF. The rearrangement uses TRBV5-1 and TRBJ2-1, with TRBD2 matching 7 bases. V dropped 6 bases and J dropped 7; count of bases not matched to a gene: 1. This CDR3 has 11 residues. The germline V gene has CDR1 SGHRS and CDR2 YFSETQ. The variable domain in full, completed from reference TRBV5-1 and TRBJ2-1, reads KAGVTQTPRYLIKTRGQQVTLSCSPISGHRSVSWYQQTPGQGLQFLFEYFSETQRNKGNFPGRFSGRQFSNSRSEMNVSTLELGDSALYLCASTGGNEQFFGPGTRLTVL.

The V and J genes are TRBV3-1 and TRBJ2-7; 8 bases are a match to TRBD2. The CDR3 is made up of 15 amino acids. V trimming: 5 bases; J trimming: 0 bases; junction bases outside the gene matches: 6. Germline values: CDR1 LGHDT, CDR2 YNNKEL (reference sequence). The CDR3 DNA sequence: TGTGCCAGCAGCTACGGGACTAGGAGCTCCTACGAGCAGTACTTC. Its translation is CASSYGTRSSYEQYF.

In its sample, this clonotype was seen many times. The rearrangement uses TRBV7-9 and TRBJ1-4; D not resolved. The CDR3 length is 14 residues. V was clipped by 3 bases and J by 7 bases, with 12 bases between them. Germline-derived CDR1 and CDR2 are SEHNR and FQNEAQ (reference sequence). The CDR3, as DNA: TGTGCCAGCAGCTTGTGGCAGGAGGGTGAAAAACTGTTTTTT. This sequence encodes CASSLWQEGEKLFF.

This chain links TRBV7-6 with TRBJ1-3; D remains unclear. V shed 6 bases and J shed 0 bases, with 9 bases lying between them. This CDR3 region has 14 residues. CDR1 SGHVS and CDR2 FNYEAQ come from the germline V gene. The chain's CDR3 is CASSVSISGNTIYF. In DNA, the CDR3 is TGTGCCAGCAGTGTTTCTATCTCTGGAAACACCATATATTTT.

This chain connects TRBV11-1 to TRBJ2-1, with a weak D call TRBD1 (6 bases). The CDR3 is 15 residues long. V lost 3 bases and J lost 2, with 11 bases in between. Per the germline V gene, CDR1 is SGHAT and CDR2 is FQDESV (reference sequence). DNA for the CDR3: TGTGCCAGCAGCTTCGGGACAAATCCCTACAATGAGCAGTTCTTC. This codes for CASSFGTNPYNEQFF.

The chain has TRBV20-1 and TRBJ1-3; TRBD1 agrees at 7 bases. V was pared by 0 bases and J by 3 bases, with 2 bases of the junction left unmatched. CDR3 size: 14 residues. Germline CDR1 and CDR2: DFQATT and SNEGSKA (reference sequence). The DNA for the CDR3 is TGCAGTGCTAGAGACAGGGGGTTTGGAAACACCATATATTTT. Amino acids: CSARDRGFGNTIYF.

This clonotype was seen more than once but under ten times. The rearrangement links TRBV7-2 to TRBJ2-3, with 8 bases lining up with TRBD2. This CDR3 contains 16 residues. Trimming took 5 bases from V and 0 from J; bases not matched to a gene: 7. Germline V gene lookup returns CDR1 SGHTA and CDR2 FQGNSA. The CDR3 protein is CASSPRGGLSTDTQYF. The CDR3 DNA sequence: TGTGCCAGCAGCCCCCGGGGGGGCCTTAGCACAGATACGCAGTATTTT.

This clonotype was counted between two and nine times. The chain has TRBV7-8 and TRBJ2-6; TRBD1 matches 7 bases. The length of the CDR3 is 18 residues. Looked up from germline, CDR1 is SGHVS and CDR2 is FQNEAQ. J lost 0 bases, V lost 2 bases, and 7 bases had no gene match. The CDR3 region has the DNA TGTGCCAGCAGCTTACCTGGGACAGCCTTCTCTGGGGCCAACGTCCTGACTTTC. It encodes CASSLPGTAFSGANVLTF. The whole variable domain, filled in from reference TRBV7-8 and TRBJ2-6, reads GAGVSQSPRYKVAKRGQDVALRCDPISGHVSLFWYQQALGQGPEFLTYFQNEAQLDKSGLPSDRFFAERPEGSVSTLKIQRTQQEDSAVYLCASSLPGTAFSGANVLTFGAGSRLTVL.

This clonotype was seen more than once but under ten times. V and J are TRBV5-1 and TRBJ1-2; unclear D gene. Germline loops: CDR1 SGHRS, CDR2 YFSETQ. Trimming shortened V by 1 base and J by 3 bases, and 10 bases separated the two germline ends. The CDR3 sequence is 14 residues long. This CDR3 reads CASSLSGVDYGYTF. The CDR3 DNA reads TGCGCCAGCAGCTTGTCCGGGGTGGACTATGGCTACACCTTC.

A few counts support this clonotype. V gene TRBV24-1 combines with J gene TRBJ2-3, with D possibly matching TRBD2 (5 bases). In germline, CDR1 is KGHDR, CDR2 SFDVKD. The CDR3 totals 14 residues. The germline V and J ends were trimmed by 9 bases and 2 bases, with 14 bases remaining between them. CDR3 loop: CATQAETPTDTQYF. CDR3 in DNA: TGTGCCACCCAAGCGGAGACTCCCACAGATACGCAGTATTTT.

This rearrangement joins TRBV7-9 to TRBJ2-1; the D is unclear. V was shortened by 4 bases and J by 5 bases, with 9 bases between the two germline ends. This CDR3 has 13 amino acids. CDR1 SEHNR and CDR2 FQNEAQ come from the germline V gene (reference sequence). In nucleotides, the CDR3 is TGTGCCAGCAGCTCCTTCACGAACAATGAGCAGTTCTTC. Translation: CASSSFTNNEQFF.

In its sample, this clonotype was seen a few times. The genes are TRBV7-2 and TRBJ2-1; no clear D gene. The V end lost 1 base, the J end lost 11 bases, and 9 bases lay between the germline ends. The CDR3 has 12 amino acids. Germline V gene data show CDR1 as SGHTA and CDR2 as FQGNSA. CDR3 nucleotide sequence: TGTGCCAGCAGCTTAGTACGTCTAAAGCAGTTCTTC. Protein sequence: CASSLVRLKQFF.

In the case of this clonotype: It is likely a read error, because the conserved phenylalanine at the end of the CDR3 is missing. The chain is built from TRBV11-2 and TRBJ1-1, with 7 bases that match TRBD1. The CDR3 length is 15 residues. CDR1 and CDR2 (germline): SGHAT, FQNNGV. V was pared by 3 bases and J by 4 bases, with 8 bases of the junction left unmatched. As DNA, the CDR3 is TGTGCCAGCAGCTTGCGGAGACAGGGTGGCACTGAAGCTTTCTAT. It translates to CASSLRRQGGTEAFY.

This chain uses TRBV27 with TRBJ1-5, with D hard to call. This CDR3 is built from 12 residues. Germline V gene lookup returns CDR1 MNHEY and CDR2 SMNVEV (reference sequence). Trimming stripped 4 bases from V and 9 bases from J, with 10 bases between. The CDR3, as DNA: TGTGCCAGCAGTTCTGGGGTCCCGCCCCAGCATTTT. As protein: CASSSGVPPQHF.

V gene TRBV28 combines with J gene TRBJ2-7; 7 bases match TRBD1. V lost 5 bases, J lost 6 bases, and 7 bases stayed unmatched. Germline CDR1 is MDHEN and CDR2 is SYDVKM. This CDR3 has 13 amino acids. The chain's CDR3 is CASSPDRAIEQYF. As DNA, the CDR3 is TGTGCCAGCAGTCCCGACAGGGCTATCGAGCAGTACTTC.

V gene TRBV5-1 combines with J gene TRBJ2-7; the match to TRBD1 covers 8 bases. The CDR3 consists of 15 residues. CDR1 SGHRS and CDR2 YFSETQ come from the germline V gene. V was clipped by 4 bases and J by 3 bases; unmatched bases: 9. In DNA, the CDR3 is TGCGCCAGCAGCAGATCCGGGACAGGCGTCTACGAGCAGTACTTC. It yields the protein CASSRSGTGVYEQYF.

The chain employs TRBV7-2 and TRBJ2-2, with D perhaps assigned TRBD1 or TRBD2 (5 bases each). In germline, CDR1 is SGHTA, CDR2 FQGNSA. The CDR3 is 14 residues long. V lost 6 bases to trimming and J lost 7 bases, with 15 bases between them. The CDR3 sequence: CASSSGTRLGELFF. As DNA, the CDR3 is TGTGCCAGCAGTTCCGGGACCCGCCTCGGGGAGCTGTTTTTT.

V usage is TRBV4-3 and J usage is TRBJ2-7; D might be TRBD1 or TRBD2, each matching 5 bases. V lost 2 bases and J 0 bases, leaving 11 bases between the germline ends. This CDR3 contains 15 residues. CDR1 is LGHNA, CDR2 YSLEER, per germline. The CDR3 nucleotides are TGCGCCAGCAGCCAAAACTATGGGACCTCCTACGAGCAGTACTTC. This gives the protein CASSQNYGTSYEQYF.

This clonotype was picked up a small number of times. The chain uses TRBV20-1 and TRBJ2-3; 8 bases line up with TRBD2. Germline-derived CDR1 and CDR2 are DFQATT and SNEGSKA (reference sequence). The CDR3 spans 15 residues. V shed 6 bases and J 4 bases; nucleotides not matched to a gene: 12. CDR3 sequence: CSALAGLIPADTQYF. CDR3 DNA sequence: TGCAGTGCGTTAGCGGGGCTTATCCCCGCAGATACGCAGTATTTT.

V is TRBV11-3 and J is TRBJ2-5, with D perhaps given as TRBD1 or TRBD2 (5 bases each). The germline V and J ends were trimmed by 5 bases and 5 bases, with 12 bases remaining between them. The CDR3 loop spans 13 amino acids. Per the germline V gene, CDR1 is SGHNT and CDR2 is YENEEA. CDR3: CASSLRDGETQYF. DNA of the CDR3: TGTGCCAGCAGCCTCCGGGACGGGGAGACCCAGTACTTC.

The chain joins TRBV7-9 to TRBJ1-4; 7 bases align to TRBD1. Trimming removed 5 bases from V and 2 bases from J; junction bases left unmatched: 8. The CDR3 covers 16 residues. CDR1 is SEHNR and CDR2 is FQNEAQ in the germline V gene (reference sequence). CDR3 bases: TGTGCCAGCAGCCCGGGACAGCCTCCCACTAATGAAAAACTGTTTTTT. Translated: CASSPGQPPTNEKLFF.

This clonotype appeared a few times. The rearrangement uses TRBV5-1 and TRBJ1-1, with 7 bases matching TRBD1. CDR1 is SGHRS, CDR2 YFSETQ, per germline. CDR3 length: 14 amino acids. The junction had 7 bases not matched to a gene; V was cut back by 4 bases and J by 4 bases. Written as DNA, the CDR3 is TGCGCCAGCAGCACAGGACAGGTGGGCACTGAAGCTTTCTTT. Its protein product is CASSTGQVGTEAFF.